The present T cell receptor (beta chain) was sequenced within a study of beta chain features in type 1 diabetes. Across the study: Across the samples, roughly 98,000,000 sorted cells were examined in total.

Every donor had blood drawn once into heparin, 90 to 150 mL on average. Study findings and constraints: Moderately but significantly shorter TCRB CDR3s were found in Type 1 diabetes patients in all four CD4+ subsets. Patients and controls would be equally affected if PCR favored shorter templates. Any HLA type influence on TCRB rearrangement was left unresolved here.

What was sequenced were expressed TCRB transcripts, since all of the isolated RNA had been reverse transcribed. Clones were sequenced by immunoSEQ multiplex PCR, and TCRdb holds only the in-frame ones, with some missing. This sample yields some 120,000 clones, of which around 15% are seen a single time; roughly 2.6% belongs to the top ten. The CDR3 has 15 amino acids. The trim removed 4 bases at V and 4 bases at J, leaving 4 bases unmatched. The germline gives CDR1 SGHTA, CDR2 FQGNSA. This clone was picked up a small number of times. Its target is not known. This sequence originates from a man aged 18 to 30 with type 1 diabetes. V usage is TRBV7-2 and J usage is TRBJ2-2; TRBD2 matches 9 bases. Sequencing was performed on central memory CD4+ T cells from blood. CDR3 region: CASSSGLAITGELFF. The DNA of the CDR3 is TGTGCCAGCAGCTCGGGACTAGCAATCACCGGGGAGCTGTTTTTT.